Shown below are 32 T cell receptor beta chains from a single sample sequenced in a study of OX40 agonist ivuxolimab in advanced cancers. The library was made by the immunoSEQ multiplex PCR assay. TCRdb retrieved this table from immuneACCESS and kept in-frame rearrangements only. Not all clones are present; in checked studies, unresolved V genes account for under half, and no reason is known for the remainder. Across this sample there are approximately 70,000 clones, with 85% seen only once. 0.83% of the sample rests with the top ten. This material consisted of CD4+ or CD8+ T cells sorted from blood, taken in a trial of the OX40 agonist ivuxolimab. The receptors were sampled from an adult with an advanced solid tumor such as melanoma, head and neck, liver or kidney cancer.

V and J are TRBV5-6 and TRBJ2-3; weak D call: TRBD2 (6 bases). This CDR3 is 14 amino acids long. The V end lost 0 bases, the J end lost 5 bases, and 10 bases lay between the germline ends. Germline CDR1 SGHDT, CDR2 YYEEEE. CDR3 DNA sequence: TGTGCCAGCAGCTTGGGCGGGATGGGAGATACGCAGTATTTT. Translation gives CASSLGGMGDTQYF.

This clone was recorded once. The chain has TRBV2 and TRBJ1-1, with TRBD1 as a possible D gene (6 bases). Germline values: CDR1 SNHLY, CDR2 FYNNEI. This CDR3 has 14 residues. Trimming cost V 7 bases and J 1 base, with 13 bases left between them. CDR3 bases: TGTGCCAGCAAGGGAGAACAGGGGAACACTGAAGCTTTCTTT. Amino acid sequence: CASKGEQGNTEAFF.

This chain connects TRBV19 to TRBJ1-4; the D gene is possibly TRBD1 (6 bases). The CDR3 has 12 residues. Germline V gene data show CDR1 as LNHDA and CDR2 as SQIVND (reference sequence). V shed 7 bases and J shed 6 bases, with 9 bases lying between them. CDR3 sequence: CASKRTDEKLFF. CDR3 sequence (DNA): TGTGCCAGTAAAAGGACAGATGAAAAACTGTTTTTT.

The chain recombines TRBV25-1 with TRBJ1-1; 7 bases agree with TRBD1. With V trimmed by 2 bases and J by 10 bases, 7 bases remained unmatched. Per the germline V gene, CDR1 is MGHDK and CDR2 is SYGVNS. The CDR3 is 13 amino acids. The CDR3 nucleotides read TGTGCCAGCAGTGAACAGGGGGGAACGGTAGCTTTCTTT. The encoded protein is CASSEQGGTVAFF.

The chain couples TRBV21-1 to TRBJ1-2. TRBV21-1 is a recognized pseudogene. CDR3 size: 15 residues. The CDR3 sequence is CASKDGDLPVYGYTF. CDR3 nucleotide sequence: TGTGCCAGCAAAGATGGTGACCTTCCCGTCTATGGCTACACCTTC.

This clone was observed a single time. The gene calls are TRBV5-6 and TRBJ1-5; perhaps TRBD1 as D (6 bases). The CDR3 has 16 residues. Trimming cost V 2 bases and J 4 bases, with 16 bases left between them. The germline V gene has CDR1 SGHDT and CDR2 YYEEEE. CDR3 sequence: CASSFGGRGGNQPQHF. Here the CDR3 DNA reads TGTGCCAGCAGCTTTGGGGGCAGGGGTGGTAATCAGCCCCAGCATTTT.

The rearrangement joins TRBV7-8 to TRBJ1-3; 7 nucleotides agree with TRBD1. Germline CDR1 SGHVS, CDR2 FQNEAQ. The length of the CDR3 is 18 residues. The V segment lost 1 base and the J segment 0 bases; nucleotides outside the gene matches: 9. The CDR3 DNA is TGTGCCAGCAGCTTAGTGCCCGGACAGGCGAACTCTGGAAACACCATATATTTT. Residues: CASSLVPGQANSGNTIYF.

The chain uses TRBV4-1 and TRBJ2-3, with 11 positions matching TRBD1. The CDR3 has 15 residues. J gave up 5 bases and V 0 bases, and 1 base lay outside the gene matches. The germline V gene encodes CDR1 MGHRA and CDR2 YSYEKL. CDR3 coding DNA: TGCGCCAGCAGCCAAGAGGGACAGGGGGGAGATACGCAGTATTTT. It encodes CASSQEGQGGDTQYF.

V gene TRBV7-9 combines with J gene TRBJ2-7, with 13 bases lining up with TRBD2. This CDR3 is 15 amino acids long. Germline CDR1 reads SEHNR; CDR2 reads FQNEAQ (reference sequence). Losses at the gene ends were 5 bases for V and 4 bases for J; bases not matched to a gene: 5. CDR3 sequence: CASSTRTSGGYEQYF. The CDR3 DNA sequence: TGTGCCAGCAGCACCAGGACTAGCGGGGGTTACGAGCAGTACTTC.

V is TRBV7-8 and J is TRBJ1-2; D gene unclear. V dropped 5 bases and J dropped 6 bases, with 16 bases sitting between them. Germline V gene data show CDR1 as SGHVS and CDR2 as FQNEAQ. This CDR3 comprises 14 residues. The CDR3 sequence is CASSRTETSDGYTF. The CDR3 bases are TGTGCCAGCAGCCGAACGGAGACGTCTGATGGCTACACCTTC.

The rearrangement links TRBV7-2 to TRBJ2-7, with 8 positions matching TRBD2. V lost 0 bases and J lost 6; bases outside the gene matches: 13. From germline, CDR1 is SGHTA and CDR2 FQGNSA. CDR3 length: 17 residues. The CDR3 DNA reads TGTGCCAGCAGCTTAGCGCGTTTTTTAGTCGGGAGGGGCGAGCAGTACTTC. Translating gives CASSLARFLVGRGEQYF.

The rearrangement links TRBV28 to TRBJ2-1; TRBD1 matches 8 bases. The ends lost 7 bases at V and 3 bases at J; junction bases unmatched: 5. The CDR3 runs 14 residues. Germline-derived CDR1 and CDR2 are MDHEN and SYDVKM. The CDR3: CASISGQGYNEQFF. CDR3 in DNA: TGTGCCAGCATCTCTGGACAGGGCTACAATGAGCAGTTCTTC.

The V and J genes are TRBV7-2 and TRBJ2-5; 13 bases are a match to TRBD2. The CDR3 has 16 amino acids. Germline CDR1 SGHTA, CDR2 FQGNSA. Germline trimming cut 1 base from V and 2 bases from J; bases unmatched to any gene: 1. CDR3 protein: CASSLGTSGGQETQYF. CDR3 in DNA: TGTGCCAGCAGCTTAGGGACTAGCGGGGGACAAGAGACCCAGTACTTC.

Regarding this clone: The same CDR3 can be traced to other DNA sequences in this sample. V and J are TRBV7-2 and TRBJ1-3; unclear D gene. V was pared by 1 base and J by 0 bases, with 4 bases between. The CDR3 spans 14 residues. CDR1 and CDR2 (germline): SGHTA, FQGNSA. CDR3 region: CASSLGLSGNTIYF. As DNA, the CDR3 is TGTGCCAGCAGCTTAGGGCTCTCTGGAAACACCATATATTTT.

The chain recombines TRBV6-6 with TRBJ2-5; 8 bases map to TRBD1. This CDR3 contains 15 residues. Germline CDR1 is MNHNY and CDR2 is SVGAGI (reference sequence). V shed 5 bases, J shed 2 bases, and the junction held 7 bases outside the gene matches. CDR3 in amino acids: CASSNTGGPQETQYF. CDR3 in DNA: TGTGCCAGCAGTAACACAGGGGGGCCGCAAGAGACCCAGTACTTC.

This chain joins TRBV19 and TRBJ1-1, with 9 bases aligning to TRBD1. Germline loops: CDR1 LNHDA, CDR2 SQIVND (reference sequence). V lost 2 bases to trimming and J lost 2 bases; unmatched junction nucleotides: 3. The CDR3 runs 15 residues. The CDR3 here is CASSIRTGANTEAFF. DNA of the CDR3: TGTGCCAGTAGTATAAGGACAGGGGCTAACACTGAAGCTTTCTTT.

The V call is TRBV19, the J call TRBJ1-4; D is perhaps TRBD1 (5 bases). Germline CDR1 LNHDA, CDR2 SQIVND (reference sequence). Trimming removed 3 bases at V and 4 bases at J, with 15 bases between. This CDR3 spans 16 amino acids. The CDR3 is CASSMGVTANNEKLFF. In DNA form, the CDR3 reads TGTGCCAGTAGTATGGGCGTGACAGCCAATAATGAAAAACTGTTTTTT.

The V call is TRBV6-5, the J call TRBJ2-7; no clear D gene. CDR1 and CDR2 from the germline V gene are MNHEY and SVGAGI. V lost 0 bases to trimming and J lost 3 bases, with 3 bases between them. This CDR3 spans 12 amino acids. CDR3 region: CASSYSYYEQYF. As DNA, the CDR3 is TGTGCCAGCAGTTACTCCTACTACGAGCAGTACTTC.

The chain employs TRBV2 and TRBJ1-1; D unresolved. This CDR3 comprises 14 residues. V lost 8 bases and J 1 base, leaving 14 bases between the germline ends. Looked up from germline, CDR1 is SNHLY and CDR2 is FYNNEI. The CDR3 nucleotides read TGTGCCAGCTACCCCGAGGGTACGAACACTGAAGCTTTCTTT. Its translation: CASYPEGTNTEAFF.

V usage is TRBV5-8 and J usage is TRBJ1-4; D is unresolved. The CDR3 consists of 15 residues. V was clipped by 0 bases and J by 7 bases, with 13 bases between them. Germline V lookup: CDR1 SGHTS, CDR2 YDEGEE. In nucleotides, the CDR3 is TGTGCCAGCAGCTTGGGGCTCGGGCGGGCTGAAAAACTGTTTTTT. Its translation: CASSLGLGRAEKLFF.

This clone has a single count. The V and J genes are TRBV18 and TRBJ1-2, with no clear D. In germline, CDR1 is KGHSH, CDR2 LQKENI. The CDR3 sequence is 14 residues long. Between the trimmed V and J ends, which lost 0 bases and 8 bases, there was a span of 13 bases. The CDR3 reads CASSPPADARGYTF. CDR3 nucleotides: TGTGCCAGCTCACCACCGGCGGATGCTCGCGGCTACACCTTC.

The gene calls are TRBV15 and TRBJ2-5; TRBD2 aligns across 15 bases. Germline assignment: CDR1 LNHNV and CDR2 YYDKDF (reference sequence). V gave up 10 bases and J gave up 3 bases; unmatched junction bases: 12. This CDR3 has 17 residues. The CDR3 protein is CASASGLAGGLKETQYF. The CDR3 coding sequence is TGTGCCAGCGCCTCGGGACTAGCGGGGGGCCTAAAAGAGACCCAGTACTTC.

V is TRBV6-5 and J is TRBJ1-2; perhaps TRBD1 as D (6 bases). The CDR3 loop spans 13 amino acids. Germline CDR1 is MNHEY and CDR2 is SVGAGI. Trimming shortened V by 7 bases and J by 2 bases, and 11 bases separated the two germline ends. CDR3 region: CASKKDSNYGYTF. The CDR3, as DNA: TGTGCCAGCAAGAAGGACAGCAACTATGGCTACACCTTC.

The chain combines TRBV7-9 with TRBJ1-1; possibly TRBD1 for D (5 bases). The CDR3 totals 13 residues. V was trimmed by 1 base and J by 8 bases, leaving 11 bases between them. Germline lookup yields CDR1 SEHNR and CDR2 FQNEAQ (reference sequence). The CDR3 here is CASSLGLGAEAFF. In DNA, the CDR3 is TGTGCCAGCAGCTTAGGGTTAGGGGCCGAAGCTTTCTTT.

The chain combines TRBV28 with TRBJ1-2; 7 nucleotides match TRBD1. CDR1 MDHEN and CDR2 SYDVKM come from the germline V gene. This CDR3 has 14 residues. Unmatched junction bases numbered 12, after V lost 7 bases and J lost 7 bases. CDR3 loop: CASISGEGASGYTF. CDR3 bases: TGTGCCAGCATCTCGGGGGAGGGGGCGAGTGGCTACACCTTC.

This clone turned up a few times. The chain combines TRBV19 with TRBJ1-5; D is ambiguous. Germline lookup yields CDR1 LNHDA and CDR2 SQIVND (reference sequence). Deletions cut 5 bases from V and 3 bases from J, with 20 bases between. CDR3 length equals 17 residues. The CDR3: CASSRTSGSILNQPQHF. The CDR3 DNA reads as TGTGCCAGTAGTCGAACATCTGGCAGCATTCTCAATCAGCCCCAGCATTTT.

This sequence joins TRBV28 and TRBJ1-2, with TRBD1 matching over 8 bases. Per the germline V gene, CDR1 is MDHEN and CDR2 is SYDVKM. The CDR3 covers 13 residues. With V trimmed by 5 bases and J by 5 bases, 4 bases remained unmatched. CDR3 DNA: TGTGCCAGCAGTGGACAGGGTAGATATGGCTACACCTTC. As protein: CASSGQGRYGYTF.

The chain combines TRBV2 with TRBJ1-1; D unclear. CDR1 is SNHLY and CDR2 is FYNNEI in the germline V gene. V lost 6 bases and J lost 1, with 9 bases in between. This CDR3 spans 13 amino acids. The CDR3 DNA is TGTGCCAGCAGCGGACTGGCGAACACTGAAGCTTTCTTT. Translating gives CASSGLANTEAFF.

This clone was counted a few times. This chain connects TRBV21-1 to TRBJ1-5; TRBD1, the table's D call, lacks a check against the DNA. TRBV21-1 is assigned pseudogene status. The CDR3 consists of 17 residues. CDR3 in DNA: TGTGCCAGCAGCAAAGATAAAGGGACAGGGGTCTACTCGCCCCAGCATTTT. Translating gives CASSKDKGTGVYSPQHF.

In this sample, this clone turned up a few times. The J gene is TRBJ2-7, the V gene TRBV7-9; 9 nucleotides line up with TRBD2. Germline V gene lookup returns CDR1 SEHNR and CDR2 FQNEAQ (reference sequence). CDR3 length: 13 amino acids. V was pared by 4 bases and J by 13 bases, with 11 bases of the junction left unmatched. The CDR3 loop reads CASSSGLARSQYF. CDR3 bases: TGTGCCAGCAGCTCCGGACTAGCGAGGAGTCAATACTTC.

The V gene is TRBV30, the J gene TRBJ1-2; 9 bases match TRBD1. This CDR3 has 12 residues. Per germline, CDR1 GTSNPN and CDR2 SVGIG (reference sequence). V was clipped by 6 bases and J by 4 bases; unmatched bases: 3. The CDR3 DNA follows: TGTGCCTGCCGGACAGGGGTCTATGGCTACACCTTC. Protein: CACRTGVYGYTF.

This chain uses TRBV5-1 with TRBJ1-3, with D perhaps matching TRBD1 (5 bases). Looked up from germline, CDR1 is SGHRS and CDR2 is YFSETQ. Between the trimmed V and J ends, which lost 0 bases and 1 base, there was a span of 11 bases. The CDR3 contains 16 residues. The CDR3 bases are TGCGCCAGCAGCTTGGCTGGGGGAGAATCTGGAAACACCATATATTTT. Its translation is CASSLAGGESGNTIYF.